These 18 T cell receptor beta chains were sequenced from one sample in a study of T cells after yellow fever vaccination. TCRdb called the 5' RACE reads again in MiXCR, with one record for every CDR3 protein. The sample consists of 95,000 to 150,000 distinct CDR3 sequences, 7.4% of them appearing once. Specimen: CD4+ T cells sorted from PBMCs, collected 10 to 11 days after the first yellow fever vaccination. Receptors originate from a man aged 18 to 35 who received the YFV17D yellow fever vaccine.

This clonotype was detected ten times or more. The CDR3 DNA is TGTGCCAGCACCGCTTGGGGGCAGGGGGCCTACAATGAGCAGTTCTTC. Its translation: CASTAWGQGAYNEQFF. J is TRBJ2-1 and V is TRBV27, with TRBD1 matching 7 bases. Trimming cost V 7 bases and J 2 bases; bases outside gene matches: 11. The CDR3 extends over 16 amino acids. Germline assignment: CDR1 MNHEY and CDR2 SMNVEV (reference sequence).

The chain combines TRBV5-1 with TRBJ2-3; 10 bases are shared with TRBD2. J was trimmed by 4 bases and V by 2 bases; bases with no gene match: 4. The V gene's germline CDR1 is SGHRS and CDR2 YFSETQ. This CDR3 is built from 15 residues. CDR3 protein: CASSLTSGISDTQYF. DNA for the CDR3: TGCGCCAGCAGCTTAACTAGCGGGATTTCAGATACGCAGTATTTT.

This clonotype showed up many times. This chain uses TRBV3-1 with TRBJ1-5; D possibly corresponds to TRBD1 (5 bases). The germline CDR1 and CDR2 sequences are LGHDT and YNNKEL (reference sequence). Trimming stripped 2 bases from V and 5 bases from J, with 13 bases between. CDR3 size: 15 residues. The CDR3: CASSQSSGLDQPQHF. The CDR3, as DNA: TGTGCCAGCAGCCAATCCTCAGGGCTGGATCAGCCCCAGCATTTT.

This clonotype has a count of ten or more. The chain uses TRBV5-6 and TRBJ2-7, with D tentatively TRBD1 (6 bases). Looked up from germline, CDR1 is SGHDT and CDR2 is YYEEEE. V lost 2 bases and J 4 bases, leaving 13 bases between the germline ends. The CDR3 spans 14 residues. CDR3 nucleotides: TGTGCCAGCAGCTTCCCCGGGACAACATACGAGCAGTACGTC. This gives the protein CASSFPGTTYEQYV.

This clonotype has only a few counts. This chain uses TRBV25-1 with TRBJ2-3; D is uncertain. The CDR3 extends over 14 amino acids. Trimming stripped 4 bases from V and 3 bases from J, with 11 bases between. Germline V gene data show CDR1 as MGHDK and CDR2 as SYGVNS. The CDR3 region has the DNA TGTGCCAGCAGTGTAACGCAGAGTACAGATACGCAGTATTTT. This translates into CASSVTQSTDTQYF.

The table lists this clonotype with many counts. This chain connects TRBV5-1 to TRBJ1-1, with D tentatively TRBD1 (5 bases). Per germline, CDR1 SGHRS and CDR2 YFSETQ. CDR3 length equals 14 residues. The V and J ends lost 4 bases and 3 bases respectively, with 13 bases between them. Written as DNA, the CDR3 is TGCGCCAGCAGCCCGGGGGGGGTACACACTGAAGCTTTCTTT. Its translation: CASSPGGVHTEAFF.

Remarks on this clonotype: A much more abundant neighbour one base away suggests this may be a read error. The chain has TRBV12-3 or TRBV12-4 and TRBJ1-5; unclear D gene. The length of the CDR3 is 13 residues. CDR3: CVSSLSINQPQHF. The CDR3 coding sequence is TGTGTCAGCAGTTTATCCATAAATCAGCCCCAGCATTTT.

The J gene is TRBJ1-1, the V gene TRBV12-3 or TRBV12-4; tentatively, D is TRBD1 (5 bases). The CDR3 extends over 12 amino acids. V lost 5 bases to trimming and J lost 7 bases, with 11 bases between them. CDR3 bases: TGTGCCAGCAGTCCTCGACAGAGTGAAGCTTTCTTT. Its protein product is CASSPRQSEAFF.

V usage is TRBV18 and J usage is TRBJ1-5, with D perhaps TRBD1 (6 bases). Trimming took 3 bases from V and 1 from J, leaving 10 bases between them. Germline CDR1 KGHSH, CDR2 LQKENI. The CDR3 is 15 residues long. The CDR3 loop reads CASSPGQNSNQPQHF. The CDR3 DNA is TGTGCCAGCTCACCTGGACAGAACAGCAATCAGCCCCAGCATTTT. Using reference TRBV18 and TRBJ1-5 for the parts outside the CDR3, the full variable domain is NAGVMQNPRHLVRRRGQEARLRCSPMKGHSHVYWYRQLPEEGLKFMVYLQKENIIDESGMPKERFSAEFPKEGPSILRIQQVVRGDSAAYFCASSPGQNSNQPQHFGDGTRLSIL.

With regard to this clonotype: Its ends do not fully match the called genes, so a read error is possible. The chain links TRBV5-6 to TRBJ1-2; no definite D call. The CDR3 has 15 residues. Germline assignment: CDR1 SGHDT and CDR2 YYEEEE. The CDR3 region has the DNA TGTGCCAGCACCTTGCGGTTTTCAGATAACTATGGCTACACCTTC. Amino acids: CASTLRFSDNYGYTF.

This clonotype was seen at least ten times. The V gene is TRBV18, the J gene TRBJ1-2; D gene unclear. Trimming took off 3 bases at V and 2 bases at J, with 7 bases between the two ends. CDR1 is KGHSH and CDR2 is LQKENI in the germline V gene. This CDR3 has 13 amino acids. CDR3 loop: CASSPGRNYGYTF. CDR3 sequence (DNA): TGTGCCAGCTCACCCGGACGGAACTATGGCTACACCTTC.

The rearrangement joins TRBV10-3 to TRBJ1-5, with D tentatively TRBD1 (5 bases). CDR1 ENHRY and CDR2 SYGVKD come from the germline V gene. CDR3 length: 16 residues. Between the trimmed V and J ends, which lost 3 bases and 6 bases, there was a span of 18 bases. The CDR3 loop is CAISDQGPNLGQPQHF. CDR3 sequence (DNA): TGTGCCATCAGTGACCAGGGTCCGAATTTAGGTCAGCCCCAGCATTTT.

This clonotype was counted many times. The chain links TRBV3-1 to TRBJ1-5, with TRBD1 matching 7 bases. Per the germline V gene, CDR1 is LGHDT and CDR2 is YNNKEL (reference sequence). V shed 1 base, J shed 2 bases, and the junction held 2 bases outside the gene matches. The CDR3 extends over 15 amino acids. The CDR3 reads CASSQGGGGNQPQHF. The CDR3 DNA reads TGTGCCAGCAGCCAAGGAGGGGGCGGCAATCAGCCCCAGCATTTT.

This clonotype was detected ten times or more. The genes are TRBV18 and TRBJ1-1, with TRBD1 as a possible D gene (5 bases). The CDR3 is 16 amino acids. Trimming stripped 0 bases from V and 1 base from J, with 12 bases between. Germline lookup yields CDR1 KGHSH and CDR2 LQKENI. The CDR3 DNA is TGTGCCAGCTCACCACCGGTGCAGGGACCGAACACTGAAGCTTTCTTT. This codes for CASSPPVQGPNTEAFF. The full variable domain, in which reference TRBV18 and TRBJ1-1 provide the parts outside the CDR3, is NAGVMQNPRHLVRRRGQEARLRCSPMKGHSHVYWYRQLPEEGLKFMVYLQKENIIDESGMPKERFSAEFPKEGPSILRIQQVVRGDSAAYFCASSPPVQGPNTEAFFGQGTRLTVV.

The rearrangement uses TRBV20-1 and TRBJ2-2; 8 bases are shared with TRBD1. J was trimmed by 4 bases and V by 0 bases; bases with no gene match: 7. The germline gives CDR1 DFQATT, CDR2 SNEGSKA (reference sequence). The CDR3 sequence is 16 residues long. Written as DNA, the CDR3 is TGCAGTGCTAGAGATCCCCTAACAGGGGGCACCGGGGAGCTGTTTTTT. It codes for CSARDPLTGGTGELFF.

This clonotype has a count of ten or more. V usage is TRBV20-1 and J usage is TRBJ1-5; 10 positions match TRBD1. Germline CDR1 DFQATT, CDR2 SNEGSKA (reference sequence). J lost 4 bases, V lost 4 bases, and 1 base had no gene match. The CDR3 is 13 amino acids. The CDR3: CSAMGQGNQPQHF. CDR3 sequence (DNA): TGCAGTGCTATGGGACAGGGGAATCAGCCCCAGCATTTT.

This clonotype was seen ten or more times. V gene TRBV4-3 combines with J gene TRBJ2-5; 8 bases line up with TRBD1. Germline lookup yields CDR1 LGHNA and CDR2 YSLEER. The CDR3 runs to 15 residues. With V trimmed by 4 bases and J by 1 base, 5 bases remained unmatched. Here the CDR3 reads CASSRRGTGQETQYF. In nucleotides, the CDR3 is TGCGCCAGCAGCCGGAGAGGGACAGGCCAAGAGACCCAGTACTTC.

This clonotype was counted many times. DNA of the CDR3: TGTGCCAGCAGCCAGGGACCCTACTATGGCTACACCTTC. It encodes CASSQGPYYGYTF. The chain joins TRBV3-1 to TRBJ1-2, with a weak D call TRBD1 (5 bases). The CDR3 contains 13 residues. CDR1 and CDR2 (germline): LGHDT, YNNKEL (reference sequence). Trimming removed 3 bases at V and 3 bases at J, with 8 bases between.